This is a list of T cell receptor beta chains from one sample in a study of blood T cell repertoires in COVID-19. Measured with immunoSEQ multiplex PCR; TCRdb has only the in-frame clones, and not every one. The sample lists about 70,000 clones; 70% to 90% were seen once. The material sequenced was peripheral blood. The source is a man aged 35 to 55 with COVID-19, enrolled during active disease. Both conserved end residues are part of each CDR3. The D gene is left open where the match is weak. Not all rows give a size; the values are once, few, many and, for expanded clones, a class.

abundance | d_gene | j_gene | v_gene | CDR3nt | CDR3aa
- | - | TRBJ1-4 | TRBV5-1 | TGCGCCAGCAGCTCCGCGTCCTGGGGCGAAAAACTGTTTTTT | CASSSASWGEKLFF
once | - | TRBJ2-6 | TRBV7-3 | TGTGCCAGCAGCTTATACATAGGAGGATCTGGGGCCAACGTCCTGACTTTC | CASSLYIGGSGANVLTF
once | TRBD2 | TRBJ2-1 | TRBV2 | TGTGCCAGCAGTGGCGATAGCGGGGCCTCGAGGGATGAGCAGTTCTTC | CASSGDSGASRDEQFF
- | - | TRBJ1-3 | TRBV5-4 | TGTGCCAGCAAGGGGGAAATCTCTGGAAACACCATATATTTT | CASKGEISGNTIYF
- | - | TRBJ1-1 | TRBV3-1/TRBV3-2 | TGTGCCAGCAGCACACGGAGTGGGTCTCTGGCTTTCTTT | CASSTRSGSLAFF
- | TRBD1 | TRBJ2-1 | TRBV28 | TGTGCCAGCAGTTTATCAGGTCTGGGACAGGCTAGAGGTGAGCAGTTCTTC | CASSLSGLGQARGEQFF
- | TRBD2 | TRBJ2-3 | TRBV10-1 | TGCGCCAGCAGTGAGTCCCTAGCGGGGGCCTCCCGTAGTACGCAGTATTTT | CASSESLAGASRSTQYF
- | TRBD2 | TRBJ2-1 | TRBV25-1 | TGTGCCAGCGAAGGGACTAGCGCTCGCAATGAGCAGTTCTTC | CASEGTSARNEQFF
- | - | TRBJ1-2 | TRBV5-6 | TGTGCCAGCAGCTTTGAAAGCCGGGGCTACACCTTC | CASSFESRGYTF
large | - | TRBJ1-2 | TRBV4-2 | TGTGCCAGCAGCCAAGAGCGGTCGACTGTATATGGCTACACCTTC | CASSQERSTVYGYTF
- | - | TRBJ2-5 | TRBV5-1 | TGCGCCAGCAGCTTCCGCGGGGAAAAAGAGACCCAGTACTTC | CASSFRGEKETQYF